A single sample is the source of the 31 T cell receptor beta chains below, sequenced in a study of tumor-infiltrating lymphocytes in oesophageal squamous cell carcinoma. Via MiXCR, TCRdb re-called the PCR reads, giving one row per CDR3 protein. The table lists over 9,500 distinct CDR3 sequences, under 55% of them singletons. Specimen: normal esophageal tissue next to the tumor. Every receptor here comes from a male donor with esophageal squamous cell carcinoma.

This clonotype was seen ten or more times. J is TRBJ2-1 and V is TRBV10-3, with a possible D match to TRBD1 (6 bases). The CDR3 runs 18 residues. Trimming removed 2 bases from V and 3 bases from J, with 20 bases in between. Germline V gene sequence: CDR1 ENHRY, CDR2 SYGVKD. The CDR3 spells CAISETGRISAYYNEQFF. The CDR3, as DNA: TGTGCCATCAGTGAGACAGGGCGCATATCGGCGTACTACAATGAGCAGTTCTTC.

This rearrangement joins TRBV5-1 to TRBJ2-6, with D tentatively TRBD2 (6 bases). The J call may be faulty, since TRBJ2-7 better matches the DNA end. The CDR3 extends over 13 amino acids. The germline V gene has CDR1 SGHRS and CDR2 YFSETQ. The CDR3 DNA sequence: TGCGCCAGCAGGGGAGGCGAATTCAATGAGCAGTACTTC. Protein product: CASRGGEFNEQYF.

The chain joins TRBV12-3 or TRBV12-4 to TRBJ1-1; D perhaps matches TRBD1 (5 bases). This CDR3 contains 14 residues. The germline V and J ends were trimmed by 3 bases and 1 base, with 9 bases remaining between them. Here the CDR3 reads CASSLGPTNTEAFF. CDR3 sequence (DNA): TGTGCCAGCAGTTTGGGACCCACGAACACTGAAGCTTTCTTT.

The chain joins TRBV28 to TRBJ2-7; a possible D gene is TRBD1 (6 bases). The J call may be faulty, since TRBJ2-1 better matches the DNA end. The germline V gene has CDR1 MDHEN and CDR2 SYDVKM. There are 12 residues in the CDR3. This chain's CDR3 is CATHRVRDEQFF. CDR3 in DNA: TGTGCCACCCACAGGGTACGGGATGAGCAGTTCTTC.

The gene calls are TRBV7-6 and TRBJ2-3; TRBD1 matches at 10 bases. The germline V gene has CDR1 SGHVS and CDR2 FNYEAQ. The CDR3 contains 16 residues. V lost 2 bases, J lost 1 base, and 3 bases stayed unmatched. The CDR3 nucleotides read TGTGCCAGCAGCTTAACCGGGACAGGGGGCACAGATACGCAGTATTTT. Its protein product is CASSLTGTGGTDTQYF.

For this clonotype: Likely a read error: the CDR3 ends without its conserved phenylalanine or tryptophan. Because the CDR3's place on the DNA is in doubt, the DNA is left out and the CDR3 is given as listed by TCRdb. This chain joins TRBV6-1 and TRBJ2-7; the table calls TRBD2, which could not be checked here. Germline loops: CDR1 MNHNS, CDR2 SASEGT. The CDR3 numbers 13 amino acids, ends counted. The CDR3 sequence is CASSPGYGYTFGS.

V gene TRBV7-2 combines with J gene TRBJ2-3, with 9 bases aligning to TRBD1. The J call may be mistaken, given a closer DNA end match to TRBJ2-7. Germline V gene lookup returns CDR1 SGHTA and CDR2 FQGNSA. This CDR3 spans 15 amino acids. This CDR3 reads CASSFLGQGTYEQYF. The DNA of the CDR3 is TGTGCCAGCAGCTTTCTTGGACAGGGGACCTACGAGCAGTACTTC.

This clonotype was recorded at least ten times. The rearrangement uses TRBV12-3 or TRBV12-4 and TRBJ2-5, with D possibly being TRBD1 (6 bases). Trimming pared 7 bases from V and 0 bases from J, leaving 12 bases between. The CDR3 runs 14 residues. The CDR3 loop is CASTLQGNQETQYF. The CDR3 nucleotides are TGTGCCAGCACCCTCCAGGGGAACCAAGAGACCCAGTACTTC.

This clonotype has just a few counts. This rearrangement joins TRBV7-6 to TRBJ2-3, with TRBD2 identical over 12 bases. Germline V gene lookup returns CDR1 SGHVS and CDR2 FNYEAQ. The CDR3 loop spans 18 amino acids. With V trimmed by 7 bases and J by 6 bases, 17 bases remained unmatched. For the CDR3, the DNA is TGTGCCAGCACCCTCCCCCCCCGCCTAGCGGGAGGGCTTGATACGCAGTATTTT. It yields the protein CASTLPPRLAGGLDTQYF.

V gene TRBV6-5 combines with J gene TRBJ2-5; 7 bases agree with TRBD1. TRBJ2-7 explains the end of the DNA better; the J call may be wrong. This CDR3 has 13 amino acids. CDR1 and CDR2 from the germline V gene are MNHEY and SVGAGI. The CDR3 here is CASKRQGSYEQYF. CDR3 sequence (DNA): TGTGCCAGCAAGCGACAGGGTTCGTACGAGCAGTACTTC.

Here the CDR3 DNA reads TGTGCCAGCAGCTTAGAGGGGACTAGCGGGATGTATGAGCAGTTCTTC. Its translation: CASSLEGTSGMYEQFF. V usage is TRBV7-2 and J usage is TRBJ2-5, with TRBD2 matching over 13 bases. The J call may be incorrect, as the DNA end agrees better with TRBJ2-1. The CDR3 has 16 amino acids. From germline, CDR1 is SGHTA and CDR2 FQGNSA.

The chain recombines TRBV7-2 with TRBJ2-6, with D perhaps TRBD2 (5 bases). Matching the DNA end better, TRBJ2-1 makes the J call doubtful. The CDR3 has 11 amino acids. Germline V CDR1 and CDR2: SGHTA, FQGNSA. For the CDR3, the DNA is TGTGCCAGCAGCTTGGACTTAGAGCAGTTCTTC. Amino acids: CASSLDLEQFF.

The rearrangement joins TRBV12-3 or TRBV12-4 to TRBJ2-4; TRBD1 is a possible D gene (6 bases). The J call may be incorrect, as the DNA end agrees better with TRBJ2-7. The CDR3 loop spans 13 amino acids. CDR3 residues: CASSWTVAYEQYF. In DNA form, the CDR3 reads TGTGCCAGCAGTTGGACAGTTGCCTACGAGCAGTACTTC.

This clonotype ranks as medium-sized (0.01 to 0.1%). The gene calls are TRBV12-3 or TRBV12-4 and TRBJ2-3; 14 positions match TRBD2. The length of the CDR3 is 16 residues. Trimming took 7 bases from V and 5 from J; bases not matched to a gene: 8. The DNA for the CDR3 is TGTGCCAGCATTCCAGGACTAGCGGGGGGAGTAGATACGCAGTATTTT. Encoded protein: CASIPGLAGGVDTQYF.

The chain combines TRBV11-1 with TRBJ2-5; tentative D call: TRBD1 (5 bases). The better agreement between TRBJ2-7 and the DNA end casts doubt on the J call. This CDR3 comprises 13 residues. Germline V gives CDR1 SGHAT, CDR2 FQDESV (reference sequence). In DNA, the CDR3 is TGTGCCAGCAGCCATGACAGCTCCTACGAGCAGTACTTC. It specifies CASSHDSSYEQYF.

The sample holds a few counts of this clonotype. The chain is built from TRBV7-6 and TRBJ2-5; TRBD1 might be the D (6 bases). The CDR3 totals 16 residues. V gave up 1 base and J gave up 3 bases, with 15 bases separating them. The germline gives CDR1 SGHVS, CDR2 FNYEAQ. In nucleotides, the CDR3 is TGTGCCAGCAGCTTAGTTAGTCCCAGGGGTAAAGAGACCCAGTACTTC. This gives the protein CASSLVSPRGKETQYF.

J is TRBJ2-5 and V is TRBV7-2; 9 nucleotides match TRBD2. The CDR3 contains 16 residues. The V gene's germline CDR1 is SGHTA and CDR2 FQGNSA. The J segment lost 5 bases and the V segment lost 7 bases, leaving 14 bases of the junction unmatched. The CDR3 reads CASTLVGGGARETQYF. The CDR3 bases are TGTGCCAGCACCCTAGTGGGCGGGGGGGCTAGGGAGACCCAGTACTTC. The full variable domain, rest sourced from reference TRBV7-2 and TRBJ2-5, is GAGVSQSPSNKVTEKGKDVELRCDPISGHTALYWYRQSLGQGLEFLIYFQGNSAPDKSGLPSDRFSAERTGGSVSTLTIQRTQQEDSAVYLCASTLVGGGARETQYFGPGTRLLVL.

V and J are TRBV7-4 and TRBJ2-1, with 7 bases aligning to TRBD2. The CDR3 spans 16 residues. The J segment lost 2 bases and the V segment lost 5 bases, leaving 9 bases of the junction unmatched. Germline V gene data show CDR1 as SGHVT and CDR2 as SQSDAQ. Here the CDR3 DNA reads TGTGCCAGCAGCGCCGACCTAGCGGACCCCTACAATGAGCAGTTCTTC. Encoded protein: CASSADLADPYNEQFF.

The rearrangement links TRBV7-6 to TRBJ2-5; D assignment may be TRBD1 or TRBD2 (5 bases each). V lost 3 bases and J lost 11, with 22 bases in between. The CDR3 length is 15 residues. Germline V lookup: CDR1 SGHVS, CDR2 FNYEAQ. CDR3 in amino acids: CASSFVYGTHNEQYF. The DNA for the CDR3 is TGTGCCAGCAGCTTCGTGTACGGGACCCACAATGAGCAGTACTTC.

To note about this clonotype: This may come from a read error, since a much larger clone is one base off. V and J are TRBV27 and TRBJ2-4; 10 bases agree with TRBD1. The last part of the DNA fits TRBJ2-7 better; the J call may be wrong. Germline CDR1 MNHEY, CDR2 SMNVEV (reference sequence). CDR3 length equals 13 residues. In DNA, the CDR3 is TGTGCCAGCAGGTGGACAGGGGGCTACGAGCAGTACGTC. Translated, it gives CASRWTGGYEQYV.

J is TRBJ2-5 and V is TRBV11-2; D may be TRBD2 (5 bases). The better agreement between TRBJ2-7 and the DNA end casts doubt on the J call. CDR1 is SGHAT and CDR2 is FQNNGV in the germline V gene. The CDR3 has 13 residues. CDR3: CASSPKSGIEQYF. The CDR3 DNA follows: TGTGCCAGCAGCCCTAAATCGGGGATCGAGCAGTACTTC.

The V gene is TRBV7-6, the J gene TRBJ2-3, with D hard to call. The J call may not be correct, given that the DNA end is closer to TRBJ1-5. From germline, CDR1 is SGHVS and CDR2 FNYEAQ. This CDR3 is 13 amino acids long. The CDR3 region is CASSLDLHQPQHF. Here the CDR3 DNA reads TGTGCCAGCAGCTTGGACTTGCATCAGCCCCAGCATTTT.

V and J are TRBV6-6 and TRBJ2-7; TRBD2 matches 11 bases. The J call may be in error: the DNA end matches TRBJ2-1 better. This CDR3 has 15 residues. Germline V CDR1 and CDR2: MNHNY, SVGAGI (reference sequence). CDR3 in amino acids: CASSYSSGGGNEQFF. For the CDR3, the DNA is TGTGCCAGCAGTTACTCTAGCGGGGGGGGGAATGAGCAGTTCTTC.

On this clonotype: This likely comes from a read error, as the CDR3 has no conserved phenylalanine or tryptophan at its end. The DNA is left out, because the CDR3 cannot be placed on it with certainty; the CDR3 is given as TCRdb lists it. The chain is built from TRBV5-1 and TRBJ2-1; the listed D gene, TRBD1, was not tested against the DNA. Germline V gene lookup returns CDR1 SGHRS and CDR2 YFSETQ. The CDR3 totals 11 residues, both ends included. This CDR3 reads CASSPKGAETT.

Only a few counts were recorded for this clonotype. The chain is built from TRBV19 and TRBJ2-5, with 9 bases that match TRBD1. TRBJ2-4 explains the end of the DNA better; the J call may be wrong. The germline V gene has CDR1 LNHDA and CDR2 SQIVND (reference sequence). The CDR3 runs to 15 residues. Here the CDR3 DNA reads TGTGCCAGTAGTATTACAGGGGGCTCCAAAAACATTCAGTACTTC. This translates into CASSITGGSKNIQYF.

V usage is TRBV11-1 and J usage is TRBJ2-3; D uncertain. The CDR3 covers 13 residues. V shed 1 base and J shed 6 bases, with 8 bases lying between them. Germline V CDR1 and CDR2: SGHAT, FQDESV (reference sequence). CDR3 region: CASSLESPDTQYF. DNA for the CDR3: TGTGCCAGCAGCTTAGAGTCCCCCGATACGCAGTATTTT.

This rearrangement joins TRBV27 to TRBJ2-7, with D possibly being TRBD1 (6 bases). The V end was cut by 3 bases, the J end by 2 bases, with 14 bases between. This CDR3 region has 15 residues. Germline values: CDR1 MNHEY, CDR2 SMNVEV (reference sequence). The CDR3 sequence is CASSLGAQGPYEQYF. As DNA, the CDR3 is TGTGCCAGCAGTTTGGGGGCGCAGGGCCCCTACGAGCAGTACTTC.

The table lists this clonotype with many counts. The V gene is TRBV12-3 or TRBV12-4, the J gene TRBJ1-3; D is unclear. The ends were cut back, 5 bases at V and 3 bases at J, with 17 bases in the middle. The CDR3 is made up of 16 amino acids. The CDR3 nucleotides are TGTGCCAGCAGTAACTATTACCCTTACCTTGGAAACACCATATATTTT. Amino acids: CASSNYYPYLGNTIYF.

The chain has TRBV18 and TRBJ2-7, with 8 bases matching TRBD1. Germline V lookup: CDR1 KGHSH, CDR2 LQKENI. CDR3 length equals 14 residues. With 3 bases clipped from V and 4 bases from J, the junction kept 5 bases outside the gene matches. CDR3 coding DNA: TGTGCCAGCTCACCCCAGTACAGGGGGTACGAGCAGTACTTC. Its translation is CASSPQYRGYEQYF.

With respect to this clonotype: A read error is likely, as this CDR3 ends without the conserved phenylalanine or tryptophan. It is unclear where the CDR3 begins or ends on the DNA, so no DNA is shown, and the CDR3 is as TCRdb lists it. The CDR3 protein is CASSAPGLAGEDGSSTSGQ. The chain joins TRBV7-4 to TRBJ1-1. Per germline, CDR1 SGHVT and CDR2 SQSDAQ. The CDR3 is 19 amino acids in total, end residues counted.

The chain joins TRBV7-2 to TRBJ2-2; no clear D. CDR1 and CDR2 (germline): SGHTA, FQGNSA. V was shortened by 1 base and J by 6 bases, with 12 bases between the two germline ends. This CDR3 has 15 residues. The CDR3 sequence is CASSLGAGPAGELFF. The DNA of the CDR3 is TGTGCCAGCAGCTTAGGGGCAGGCCCGGCCGGGGAGCTGTTTTTT.